The next 2 T cell receptor beta chains were all read from a single sample in a study of blood T cell repertoires in COVID-19. This table comes from immunoSEQ multiplex PCR, and its TCRdb copy is limited to in-frame clones, with some not included. The data contain roughly 33,000 clones, 85% of them singletons. Sequenced input: peripheral blood. The receptors derive from a human donor with acute or convalescent COVID-19. The donor label of this sample is uncertain.

The CDR3 loop reads CASSLRAATEAFF. The CDR3 nucleotides are TGTGCCAGCAGTCTCAGGGCGGCCACTGAAGCTTTCTTT. This chain links TRBV2 with TRBJ1-1; tentative D call: TRBD1 (5 bases). Deletions cut 5 bases from V and 4 bases from J, with 11 bases between. Looked up from germline, CDR1 is SNHLY and CDR2 is FYNNEI. This CDR3 has 13 residues.

This clone was observed once. V gene TRBV30 combines with J gene TRBJ2-6, with D perhaps TRBD1 (6 bases). Trimming took 0 bases from V and 3 from J, leaving 9 bases between them. Germline-derived CDR1 and CDR2 are GTSNPN and SVGIG (reference sequence). CDR3 length equals 15 residues. For the CDR3, the DNA is TGTGCCTGGAGTGTACAGGGTTTTGGGGCCAACGTCCTGACTTTC. This sequence encodes CAWSVQGFGANVLTF.